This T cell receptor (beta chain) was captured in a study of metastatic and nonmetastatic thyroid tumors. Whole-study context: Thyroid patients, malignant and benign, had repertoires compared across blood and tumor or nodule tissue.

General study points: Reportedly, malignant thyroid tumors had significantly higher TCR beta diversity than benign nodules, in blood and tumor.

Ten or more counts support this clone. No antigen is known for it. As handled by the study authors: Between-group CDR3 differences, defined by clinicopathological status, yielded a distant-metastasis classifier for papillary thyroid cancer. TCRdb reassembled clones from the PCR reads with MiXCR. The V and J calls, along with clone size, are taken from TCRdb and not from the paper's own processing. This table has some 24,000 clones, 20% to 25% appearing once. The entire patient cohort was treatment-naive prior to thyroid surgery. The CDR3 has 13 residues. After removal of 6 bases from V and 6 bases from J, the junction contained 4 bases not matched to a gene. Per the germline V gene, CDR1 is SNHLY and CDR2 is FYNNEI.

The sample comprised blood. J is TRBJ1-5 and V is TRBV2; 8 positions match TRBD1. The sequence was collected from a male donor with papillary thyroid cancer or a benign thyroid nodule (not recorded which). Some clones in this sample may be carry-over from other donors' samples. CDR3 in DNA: TGTGCCAGCAGGGACAGGGAAGGTCAGCCCCAGCATTTT. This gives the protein CASRDREGQPQHF.